This T cell receptor (beta chain) was observed in a study of shared T cell receptors in the human thymus. This CDR3 is built from 12 residues. V was trimmed by 4 bases and J by 4 bases, leaving 6 bases between them. The V gene's germline CDR1 is SGHRS and CDR2 YFSETQ. The table came from immunoSEQ multiplex PCR; TCRdb's copy has only in-frame clones and leaves some out. This table has about 710,000 clones, 80% to 90% appearing once. This same sample was also part of a study on human thymus T cells.

The rearrangement joins TRBV5-1 to TRBJ1-3; maybe TRBD1 (5 bases). Input material: thymocytes. This receptor was taken from a boy under two years old with a congenital heart defect. CDR3 sequence reads: CASSRGGNTIYF. The CDR3 bases are TGCGCCAGCAGCAGGGGAGGAAACACCATATATTTT.